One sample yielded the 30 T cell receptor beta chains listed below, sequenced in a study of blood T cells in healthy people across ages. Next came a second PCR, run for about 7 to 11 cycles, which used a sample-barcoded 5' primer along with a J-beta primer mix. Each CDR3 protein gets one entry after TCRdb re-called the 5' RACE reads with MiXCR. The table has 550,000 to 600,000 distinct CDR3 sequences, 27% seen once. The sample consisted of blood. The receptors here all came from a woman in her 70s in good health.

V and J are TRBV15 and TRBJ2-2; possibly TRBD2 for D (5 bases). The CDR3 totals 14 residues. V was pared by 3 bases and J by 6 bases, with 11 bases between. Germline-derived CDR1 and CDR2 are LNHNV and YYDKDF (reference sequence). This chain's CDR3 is CATSSKSSSGELFF. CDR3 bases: TGTGCCACCAGCAGCAAATCTAGCTCCGGGGAGCTGTTTTTT. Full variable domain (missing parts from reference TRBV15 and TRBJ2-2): DAMVIQNPRYQVTQFGKPVTLSCSQTLNHNVMYWYQQKSSQAPKLLFHYYDKDFNNEADTPDNFQSRRPNTSFCFLDIRSPGLGDTAMYLCATSSKSSSGELFFGEGSRLTVL.

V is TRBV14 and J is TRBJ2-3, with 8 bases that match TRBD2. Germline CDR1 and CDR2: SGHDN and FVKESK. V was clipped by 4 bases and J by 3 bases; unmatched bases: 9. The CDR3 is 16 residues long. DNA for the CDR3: TGTGCCAGCAGCCCAAGGATAGCGGGATTGACAGATACGCAGTATTTT. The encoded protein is CASSPRIAGLTDTQYF.

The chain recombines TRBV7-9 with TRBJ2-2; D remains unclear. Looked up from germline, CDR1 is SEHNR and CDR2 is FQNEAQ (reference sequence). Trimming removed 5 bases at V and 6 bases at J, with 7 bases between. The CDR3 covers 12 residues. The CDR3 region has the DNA TGTGCCAGCAGCACGGTCCCCGGGGAGCTGTTTTTT. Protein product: CASSTVPGELFF.

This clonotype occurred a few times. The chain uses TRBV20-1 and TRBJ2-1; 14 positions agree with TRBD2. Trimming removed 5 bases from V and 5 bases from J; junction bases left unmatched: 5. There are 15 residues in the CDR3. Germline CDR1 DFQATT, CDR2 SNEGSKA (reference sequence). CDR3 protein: CSASPGLAGDNEQFF. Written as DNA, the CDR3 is TGCAGTGCTTCTCCGGGACTAGCGGGGGACAATGAGCAGTTCTTC.

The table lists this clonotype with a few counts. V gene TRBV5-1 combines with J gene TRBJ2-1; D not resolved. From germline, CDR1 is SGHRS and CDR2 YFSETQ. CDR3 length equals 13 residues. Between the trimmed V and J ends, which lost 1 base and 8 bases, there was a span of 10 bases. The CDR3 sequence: CASSLSSWDEQFF. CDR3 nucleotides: TGCGCCAGCAGCTTGAGTTCTTGGGATGAGCAGTTCTTC.

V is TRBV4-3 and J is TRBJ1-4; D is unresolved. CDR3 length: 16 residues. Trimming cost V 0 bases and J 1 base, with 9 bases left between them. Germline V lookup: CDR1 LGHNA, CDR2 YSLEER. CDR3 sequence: CASSQDSYGTNEKLFF. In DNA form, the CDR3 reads TGCGCCAGCAGCCAAGATTCTTACGGAACTAATGAAAAACTGTTTTTT.

The CDR3 reads CASSVLAGPNQPQHF. CDR3 sequence (DNA): TGTGCCAGCAGTGTTCTGGCAGGGCCCAATCAGCCCCAGCATTTT. The genes are TRBV2 and TRBJ1-5, with D perhaps TRBD1 (5 bases). Germline CDR1 and CDR2: SNHLY and FYNNEI. CDR3 length: 15 amino acids. Trimming took 4 bases from V and 3 from J, leaving 13 bases between them.

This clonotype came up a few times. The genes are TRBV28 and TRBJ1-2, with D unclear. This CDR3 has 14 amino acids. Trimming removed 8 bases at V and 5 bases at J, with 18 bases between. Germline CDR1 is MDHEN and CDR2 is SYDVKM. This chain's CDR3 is CASLKITRIYGYTF. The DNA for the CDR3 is TGTGCCAGCTTAAAAATCACAAGGATTTATGGCTACACCTTC.

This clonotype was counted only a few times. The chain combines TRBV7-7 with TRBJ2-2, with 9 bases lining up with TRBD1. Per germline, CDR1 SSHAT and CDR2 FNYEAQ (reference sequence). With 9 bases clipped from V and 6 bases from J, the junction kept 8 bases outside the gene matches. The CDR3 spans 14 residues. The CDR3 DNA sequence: TGTGCCAGTAGCCCAGGACAGGGGCCCGGGGAGCTGTTTTTT. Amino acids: CASSPGQGPGELFF.

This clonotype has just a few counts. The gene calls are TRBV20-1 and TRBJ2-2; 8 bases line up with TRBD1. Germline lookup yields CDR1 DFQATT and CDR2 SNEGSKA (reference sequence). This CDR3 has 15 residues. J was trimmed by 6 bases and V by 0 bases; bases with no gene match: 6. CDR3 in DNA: TGCAGTGCTAGAGAGCAGGGGGCAAGGGCCGGGGAGCTGTTTTTT. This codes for CSAREQGARAGELFF.

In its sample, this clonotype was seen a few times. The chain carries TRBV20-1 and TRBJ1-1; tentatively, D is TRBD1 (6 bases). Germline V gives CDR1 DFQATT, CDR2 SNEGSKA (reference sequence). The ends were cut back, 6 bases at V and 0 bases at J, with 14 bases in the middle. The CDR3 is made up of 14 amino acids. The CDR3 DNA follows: TGCAGTGCCAAAGGGGGAGCCCTGAACACTGAAGCTTTCTTT. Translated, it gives CSAKGGALNTEAFF.

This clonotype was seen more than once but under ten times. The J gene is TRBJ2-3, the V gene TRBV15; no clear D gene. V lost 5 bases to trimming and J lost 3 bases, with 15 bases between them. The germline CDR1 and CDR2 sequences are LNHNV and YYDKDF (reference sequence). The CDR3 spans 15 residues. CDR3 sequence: CATSVLPGVTDTQYF. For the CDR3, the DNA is TGTGCCACCAGCGTCCTACCGGGTGTAACAGATACGCAGTATTTT.

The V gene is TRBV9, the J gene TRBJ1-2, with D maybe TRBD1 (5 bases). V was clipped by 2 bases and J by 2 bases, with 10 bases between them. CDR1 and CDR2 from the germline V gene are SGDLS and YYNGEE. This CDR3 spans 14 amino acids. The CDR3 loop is CASSVSGVNYGYTF. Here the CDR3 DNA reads TGTGCCAGCAGCGTCTCGGGGGTAAACTATGGCTACACCTTC.

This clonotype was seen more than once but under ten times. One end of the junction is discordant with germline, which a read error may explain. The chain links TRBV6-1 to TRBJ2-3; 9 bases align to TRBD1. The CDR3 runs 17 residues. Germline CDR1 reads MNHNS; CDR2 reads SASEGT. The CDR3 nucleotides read TGTGCCAGCAGTGCCCCTCTCCCGGGACAGGGCACTGATACGCAGTATTTT. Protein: CASSAPLPGQGTDTQYF.

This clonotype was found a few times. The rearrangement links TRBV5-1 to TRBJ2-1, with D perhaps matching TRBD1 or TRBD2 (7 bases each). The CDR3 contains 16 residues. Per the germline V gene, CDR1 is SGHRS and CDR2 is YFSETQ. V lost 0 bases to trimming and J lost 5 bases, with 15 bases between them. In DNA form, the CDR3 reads TGCGCCAGCAGCTTGGCCCAGGGGGGGGCCCACAATGAGCAGTTCTTC. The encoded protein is CASSLAQGGAHNEQFF.

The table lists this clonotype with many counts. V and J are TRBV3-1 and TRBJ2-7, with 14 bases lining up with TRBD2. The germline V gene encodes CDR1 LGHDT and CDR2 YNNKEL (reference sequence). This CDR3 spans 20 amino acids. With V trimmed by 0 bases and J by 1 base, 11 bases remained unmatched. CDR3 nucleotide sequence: TGTGCCAGCAGCCAAGAAGGGACTAGCGGGGGCCGAATAAGATCCTACGAGCAGTACTTC. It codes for CASSQEGTSGGRIRSYEQYF.

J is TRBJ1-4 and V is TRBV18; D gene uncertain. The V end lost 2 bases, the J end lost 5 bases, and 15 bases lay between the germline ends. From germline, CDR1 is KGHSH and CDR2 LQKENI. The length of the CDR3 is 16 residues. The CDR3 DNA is TGTGCCAGCTCACCAGCCCTTAGTCTAGCGAATGAAAAACTGTTTTTT. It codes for CASSPALSLANEKLFF.

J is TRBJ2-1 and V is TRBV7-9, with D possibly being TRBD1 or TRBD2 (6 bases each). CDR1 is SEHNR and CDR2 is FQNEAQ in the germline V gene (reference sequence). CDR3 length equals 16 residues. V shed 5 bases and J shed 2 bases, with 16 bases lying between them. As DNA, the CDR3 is TGTGCCAGCAGCCCCGGGGGCAGCCAGGCCTACAATGAGCAGTTCTTC. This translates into CASSPGGSQAYNEQFF.

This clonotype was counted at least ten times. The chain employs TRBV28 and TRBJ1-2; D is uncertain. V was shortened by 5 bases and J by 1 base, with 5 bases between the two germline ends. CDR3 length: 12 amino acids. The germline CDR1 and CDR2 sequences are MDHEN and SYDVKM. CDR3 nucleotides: TGTGCCAGCAGTCCCGATAACTATGGCTACACCTTC. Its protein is CASSPDNYGYTF.

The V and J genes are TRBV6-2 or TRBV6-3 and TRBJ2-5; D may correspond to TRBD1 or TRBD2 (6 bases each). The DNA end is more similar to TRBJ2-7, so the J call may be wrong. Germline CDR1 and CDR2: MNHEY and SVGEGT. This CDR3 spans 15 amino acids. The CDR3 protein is CASSSRGQGTYEQYF. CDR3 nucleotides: TGTGCCAGCAGTTCCCGGGGGCAAGGCACCTACGAGCAGTACTTC.

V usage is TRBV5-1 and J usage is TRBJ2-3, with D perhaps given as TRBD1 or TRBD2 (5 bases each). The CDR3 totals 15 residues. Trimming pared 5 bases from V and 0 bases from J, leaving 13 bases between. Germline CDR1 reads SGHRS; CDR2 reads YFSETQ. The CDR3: CASRPGGTSTDTQYF. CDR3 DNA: TGCGCCAGCAGGCCTGGGGGAACCAGCACAGATACGCAGTATTTT.

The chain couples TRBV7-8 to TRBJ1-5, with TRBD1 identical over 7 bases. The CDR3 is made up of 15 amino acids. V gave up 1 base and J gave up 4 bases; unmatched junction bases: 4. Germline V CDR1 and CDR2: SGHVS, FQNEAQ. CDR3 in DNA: TGTGCCAGCAGCTTAGAGGGGGCTAGGAATCAGCCCCAGCATTTT. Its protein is CASSLEGARNQPQHF.

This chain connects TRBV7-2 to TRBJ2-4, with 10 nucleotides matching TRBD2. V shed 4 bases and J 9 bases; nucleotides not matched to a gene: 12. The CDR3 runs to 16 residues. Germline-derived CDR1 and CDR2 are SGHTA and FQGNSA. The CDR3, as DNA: TGTGCCAGCAGCTCCGGACTAGCGGAGTCCTTCGGCATTCAGTACTTC. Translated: CASSSGLAESFGIQYF. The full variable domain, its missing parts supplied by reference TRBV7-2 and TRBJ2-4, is GAGVSQSPSNKVTEKGKDVELRCDPISGHTALYWYRQSLGQGLEFLIYFQGNSAPDKSGLPSDRFSAERTGGSVSTLTIQRTQQEDSAVYLCASSSGLAESFGIQYFGAGTRLSVL.

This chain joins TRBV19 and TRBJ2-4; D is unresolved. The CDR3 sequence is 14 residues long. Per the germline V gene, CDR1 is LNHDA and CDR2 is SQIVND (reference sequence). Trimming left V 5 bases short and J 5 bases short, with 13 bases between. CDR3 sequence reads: CASSLRASQNIQYF. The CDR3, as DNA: TGTGCCAGTAGTCTTCGGGCTTCGCAAAACATTCAGTACTTC.

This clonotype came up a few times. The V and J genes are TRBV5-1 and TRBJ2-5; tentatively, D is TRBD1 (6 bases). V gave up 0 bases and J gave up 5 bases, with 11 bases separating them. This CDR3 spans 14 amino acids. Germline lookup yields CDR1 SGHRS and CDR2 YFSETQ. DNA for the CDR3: TGCGCCAGCAGCTTGGCCAAGGGGGTCGAGACCCAGTACTTC. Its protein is CASSLAKGVETQYF.

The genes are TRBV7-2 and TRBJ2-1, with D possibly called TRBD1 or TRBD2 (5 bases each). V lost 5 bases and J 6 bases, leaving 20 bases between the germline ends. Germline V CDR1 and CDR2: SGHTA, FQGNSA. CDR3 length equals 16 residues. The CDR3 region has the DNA TGTGCCAGCAGCGCCCCGGGGCTCCCTAGAATCAATGAGCAGTTCTTC. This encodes CASSAPGLPRINEQFF.

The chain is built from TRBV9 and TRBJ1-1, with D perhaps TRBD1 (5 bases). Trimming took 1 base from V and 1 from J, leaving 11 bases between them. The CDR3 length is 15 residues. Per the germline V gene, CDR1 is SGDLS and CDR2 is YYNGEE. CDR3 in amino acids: CASSVTGRANTEAFF. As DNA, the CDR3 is TGTGCCAGCAGCGTAACGGGCAGGGCGAACACTGAAGCTTTCTTT.

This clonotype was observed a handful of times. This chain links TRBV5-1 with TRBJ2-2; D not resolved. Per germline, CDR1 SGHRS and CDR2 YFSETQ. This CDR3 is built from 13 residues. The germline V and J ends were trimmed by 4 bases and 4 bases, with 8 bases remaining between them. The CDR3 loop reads CASSPSRTGELFF. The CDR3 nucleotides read TGCGCCAGCAGCCCCAGCCGCACCGGGGAGCTGTTTTTT.

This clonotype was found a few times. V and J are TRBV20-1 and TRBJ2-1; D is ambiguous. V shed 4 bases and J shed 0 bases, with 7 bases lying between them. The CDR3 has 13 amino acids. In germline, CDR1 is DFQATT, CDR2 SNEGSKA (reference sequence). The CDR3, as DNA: TGCAGTGCTACAGATGACTCCTACAATGAGCAGTTCTTC. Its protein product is CSATDDSYNEQFF.

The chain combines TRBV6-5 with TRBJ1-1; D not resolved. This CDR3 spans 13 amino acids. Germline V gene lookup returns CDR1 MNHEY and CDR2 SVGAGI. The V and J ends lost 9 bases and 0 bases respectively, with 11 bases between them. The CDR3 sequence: CASARALNTEAFF. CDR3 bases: TGTGCCAGTGCTAGAGCCCTGAACACTGAAGCTTTCTTT.